Following are 18 T cell receptor beta chains from one sample sequenced in a study of T cells after yellow fever vaccination. TCRdb redid the calling of the 5' RACE reads with MiXCR, one entry per CDR3 protein. Among roughly 500,000 distinct CDR3 sequences listed, less than 20% were seen once. The sample was PBMCs, taken 15 days after the yellow fever booster vaccination. These receptors were obtained from a man aged 30 to 45 who received the YFV17D yellow fever vaccine.

This chain uses TRBV21-1 with TRBJ2-1. TRBV21-1 is termed a pseudogene. CDR3 size: 12 residues. CDR3 residues: CASSSRGRKEFF. As DNA, the CDR3 is TGTGCCAGCAGCAGCCGAGGAAGGAAGGAGTTCTTC.

V gene TRBV14 combines with J gene TRBJ1-6; D ambiguous. The CDR3 spans 15 residues. Germline V gives CDR1 SGHDN, CDR2 FVKESK. Between the trimmed V and J ends, which lost 1 base and 9 bases, there was a span of 13 bases. CDR3 DNA: TGTGCCAGCAGCCAAGGACGTTTCCCTCTTTCACCCCTCCACTTT. It codes for CASSQGRFPLSPLHF.

This clonotype turned up a few times. This rearrangement joins TRBV10-1 to TRBJ2-5; TRBD2 aligns across 8 bases. V shed 6 bases, J shed 5 bases, and the junction held 5 bases outside the gene matches. The CDR3 length is 13 residues. Germline V gives CDR1 WNHNN, CDR2 SYGVQD (reference sequence). The CDR3 loop reads CASSIGTRETQYF. The CDR3 DNA reads as TGCGCCAGCAGCATTGGGACTAGGGAGACCCAGTACTTC.

About this clonotype: Relative to the germline gene, one junction end is altered; a read error may explain this. This chain joins TRBV12-3 or TRBV12-4 and TRBJ2-3; D is possibly TRBD1 or TRBD2 (7 bases each). The CDR3 contains 16 residues. The CDR3 DNA reads TGTGCCAGCAGTGCCCCTGGGAGGGGGCTCACATATACGCAGTATTTT. Translation: CASSAPGRGLTYTQYF.

The chain links TRBV5-1 to TRBJ2-2, with D perhaps assigned TRBD1 or TRBD2 (5 bases each). With 4 bases removed from V and 0 bases from J, the gap between germline ends came to 13 bases. The germline V gene has CDR1 SGHRS and CDR2 YFSETQ. This CDR3 region has 16 residues. CDR3 bases: TGCGCCAGCAGCCGAGGGGATGGGGCGAACACCGGGGAGCTGTTTTTT. This gives the protein CASSRGDGANTGELFF.

This clonotype was seen only a few times. J is TRBJ1-5 and V is TRBV24-1; D perhaps matches TRBD1 (6 bases). In germline, CDR1 is KGHDR, CDR2 SFDVKD. The CDR3 sequence is 23 residues long. The V end lost 2 bases, the J end lost 0 bases, and 31 bases lay between the germline ends. As DNA, the CDR3 is TGTGCCACCAGTGATTCTGACAGGACAATCCGCCGAAGCCAAGGAAATAGCAATCAGCCCCAGCATTTT. Residues: CATSDSDRTIRRSQGNSNQPQHF.

The sample holds a few counts of this clonotype. For the CDR3, the DNA is TGTGCCAGCAGCCGAAGGACAGGGTTCTTGGATGAGCAGTTCTTC. Its protein product is CASSRRTGFLDEQFF. This chain connects TRBV7-6 to TRBJ2-1, with 8 positions matching TRBD1. Germline V gene sequence: CDR1 SGHVS, CDR2 FNYEAQ. The CDR3 has 15 residues. With 5 bases clipped from V and 8 bases from J, the junction kept 11 bases outside the gene matches.

The sample holds a few counts of this clonotype. CDR3 nucleotide sequence: TGTGCCAGCAGCATGGTCACCTCCTACGAGCAGTACTTC. Amino acids: CASSMVTSYEQYF. This chain links TRBV7-2 with TRBJ2-7; D is unresolved. The length of the CDR3 is 13 residues. V lost 5 bases to trimming and J lost 0 bases, with 8 bases between them. Germline lookup yields CDR1 SGHTA and CDR2 FQGNSA.

This clonotype came up a few times. The rearrangement joins TRBV30 to TRBJ1-1, with D hard to call. The CDR3 sequence is 14 residues long. The V gene lost 1 base and the J gene lost 0 bases, with 9 bases spanning the gap. Per germline, CDR1 GTSNPN and CDR2 SVGIG (reference sequence). The CDR3 reads CAWSDGLMNTEAFF. The CDR3 DNA reads TGTGCCTGGAGTGATGGTCTCATGAACACTGAAGCTTTCTTT.

The sample holds a few counts of this clonotype. The chain uses TRBV7-3 and TRBJ2-3, with a weak D call TRBD2 (6 bases). Germline loops: CDR1 SGHTA, CDR2 FQGTGA. Trimming shortened V by 1 base and J by 5 bases, and 10 bases separated the two germline ends. The CDR3 spans 14 residues. As DNA, the CDR3 is TGTGCCAGCAGCTTAATGGGGGGAGGAGATACGCAGTATTTT. It encodes CASSLMGGGDTQYF.

This clonotype was observed a handful of times. The V gene is TRBV4-2, the J gene TRBJ2-1; 14 bases are a match to TRBD2. Losses at the gene ends were 7 bases for V and 7 bases for J; bases not matched to a gene: 18. Germline V lookup: CDR1 LGHNA, CDR2 YNFKEQ. The CDR3 consists of 19 residues. CDR3 region: CASKMPGLAGVGSGNEQFF. The CDR3 nucleotides are TGTGCCAGCAAGATGCCGGGACTAGCGGGAGTGGGATCAGGGAATGAGCAGTTCTTC.

This chain connects TRBV20-1 to TRBJ2-3; 10 bases map to TRBD2. The trim removed 3 bases at V and 3 bases at J, leaving 15 bases unmatched. The CDR3 sequence is 18 residues long. Per the germline V gene, CDR1 is DFQATT and CDR2 is SNEGSKA (reference sequence). The CDR3 is CSARPISGRQRGTDTQYF. The CDR3 bases are TGCAGTGCTAGGCCCATTAGCGGGAGGCAGAGGGGGACAGATACGCAGTATTTT.

V usage is TRBV3-1 and J usage is TRBJ2-3; 9 bases are a match to TRBD2. The CDR3 extends over 20 amino acids. Germline V gene data show CDR1 as LGHDT and CDR2 as YNNKEL (reference sequence). The trim removed 4 bases at V and 6 bases at J, leaving 23 bases unmatched. This CDR3 is CASSPILRMAGGLLRDTQYF. As DNA, the CDR3 is TGTGCCAGCAGCCCGATACTTCGAATGGCGGGAGGGCTCCTCCGGGATACGCAGTATTTT.

J is TRBJ2-1 and V is TRBV9; the match to TRBD2 covers 7 bases. The CDR3 has 15 amino acids. The J segment lost 10 bases and the V segment lost 0 bases, leaving 10 bases of the junction unmatched. The V gene's germline CDR1 is SGDLS and CDR2 YYNGEE. CDR3 amino acids: CASSVDGGSSLEQFF. The CDR3, as DNA: TGTGCCAGCAGCGTAGATGGCGGGAGCTCCCTCGAGCAGTTCTTC.

CDR3 nucleotide sequence: TGTGCCAGCAGCGCCGTGGGGACCGTTGGGGCCAACGTCCTGACTTTC. It yields the protein CASSAVGTVGANVLTF. The chain has TRBV2 and TRBJ2-6; D possibly matches TRBD1 or TRBD2 (5 bases each). Deletions cut 6 bases from V and 3 bases from J, with 15 bases between. Germline lookup yields CDR1 SNHLY and CDR2 FYNNEI. The CDR3 has 16 amino acids.

The CDR3 DNA is TGTGCCAGCACCCTATTGTGGGGAGTGACTGAAGCTTTCTTT. Translated: CASTLLWGVTEAFF. The chain has TRBV12-3 or TRBV12-4 and TRBJ1-1; D remains ambiguous. CDR3 length: 14 residues. V was cut by 7 bases and J by 5 bases, with 17 bases left in between.

This clonotype has only a few counts. The rearrangement joins TRBV15 to TRBJ2-5; D possibly corresponds to TRBD2 (6 bases). From germline, CDR1 is LNHNV and CDR2 YYDKDF (reference sequence). The CDR3 has 14 residues. V was pared by 6 bases and J by 2 bases, with 13 bases between. CDR3 loop: CATRRGGPQETQYF. In DNA form, the CDR3 reads TGTGCCACCAGGCGGGGTGGGCCGCAAGAGACCCAGTACTTC.

In its sample, this clonotype was seen once. The rearrangement joins TRBV27 to TRBJ2-7; 9 positions agree with TRBD2. The germline V gene encodes CDR1 MNHEY and CDR2 SMNVEV (reference sequence). This CDR3 has 14 amino acids. V was pared by 9 bases and J by 4 bases, with 10 bases of the junction left unmatched. The DNA of the CDR3 is TGTGCCAGTGCTACTTTAGCGGGAGATTACGAGCAGTACTTC. Amino acid sequence: CASATLAGDYEQYF.